This T cell receptor (beta chain) came from a study of shared clonotypes between healthy human individuals. The length of the CDR3 is 18 residues. The V segment lost 4 bases and the J segment 0 bases; nucleotides outside the gene matches: 6. Germline V gene sequence: CDR1 SQVTM, CDR2 ANQGSEA. The method was immunoSEQ multiplex PCR; TCRdb's version includes in-frame clones alone and lacks a portion of them. The table lists 1,100,000 or so clones, about 84% of them singletons, with 0.5% to 0.6% in the top ten. The source of this sequence is a man between 18 and 35 years old in good health. Some clones in this sample may be carry-over from other donors' samples. The sequenced sample was memory CD4+ T cells from PBMCs. The subset is: CD45RA-negative fraction. The chain combines TRBV29-1 with TRBJ2-1, with 16 bases aligning to TRBD2. The CDR3 DNA sequence: TGCAGCGTTGTTGGGACTAGCGGGAGGGCCGACTCCTACAATGAGCAGTTCTTC. Translation gives CSVVGTSGRADSYNEQFF.